The entry that follows covers one T cell receptor beta chain sequence. The antigen is undetermined. Mouse gene names apply. From the germline J gene comes the end of the CDR3, since the read stops 4 residues before it. Sorting relied on CD4, CD8alpha, NKG2D, NKG2ACE and other markers applied to pooled cutaneous lymph node cells. This record belongs to a study of CD8+ T cells in alopecia areata. Study details: C3H/HeJ donors aged about 6-13 months with spontaneous alopecia supplied skin grafted onto roughly 7-11-week-old female C3H/HeJ mice. Study results and caveats: Mice gave a clearer picture of TCR sharing than patients did, possibly for HLA-related reasons. Greater clonality was observed in lesional scalp samples, especially alopecia totalis/universalis, versus normal scalp.

Once RNA had been extracted, it was reverse transcribed into cDNA to act as the sequencing template. Profiled with immunoSEQ multiplex PCR; TCRdb holds only in-frame clones, not every one. The profile covers around 300,000 clones, none occurring a single time. The CDR3 length is 16 residues. The V gene end was trimmed by 5 bases and the J gene end by 1 base; junction bases not matched to a gene: 6. Germline assignment: CDR1 FNHDT and CDR2 SITEND (reference sequence). Sequencing was carried out using CD4+ T cells sorted from a lymph node. The receptor's source is a C3H/HeJ mouse with alopecia areata. This line is of MHC haplotype H2-k. V gene TRBV19 combines with J gene TRBJ2-3; 11 nucleotides line up with TRBD1. CDR3 region: CASSNPGQGGAETLYF. The covered CDR3 bases are TGTGCCAGCAGCAATCCGGGACAGGGGGGTGCAGAA.